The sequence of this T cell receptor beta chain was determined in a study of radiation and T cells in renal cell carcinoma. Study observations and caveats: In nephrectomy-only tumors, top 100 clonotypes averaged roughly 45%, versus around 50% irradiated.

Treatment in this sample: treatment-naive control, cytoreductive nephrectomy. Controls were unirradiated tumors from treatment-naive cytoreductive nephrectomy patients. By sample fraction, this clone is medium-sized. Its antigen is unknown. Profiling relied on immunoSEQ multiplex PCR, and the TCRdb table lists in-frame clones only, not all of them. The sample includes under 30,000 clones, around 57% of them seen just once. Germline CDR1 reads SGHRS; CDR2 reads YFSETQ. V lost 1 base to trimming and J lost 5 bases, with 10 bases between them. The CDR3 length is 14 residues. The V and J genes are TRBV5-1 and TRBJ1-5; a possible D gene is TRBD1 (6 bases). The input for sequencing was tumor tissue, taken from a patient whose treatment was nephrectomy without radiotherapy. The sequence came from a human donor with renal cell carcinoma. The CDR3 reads CASSLTGADQPQHF. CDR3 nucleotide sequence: TGCGCCAGCAGCTTGACGGGGGCTGATCAGCCCCAGCATTTT.